This passage covers 10 T cell receptor beta chains from one sample sequenced in a study of blood T cell repertoires in COVID-19. Some clones are missing from TCRdb's copy, which holds only in-frame ones; the method was immunoSEQ multiplex PCR. The table lists under 200,000 clones, about 90% of them singletons, with around a fifth in the top ten. Sequenced sample: peripheral blood. The receptors shown here come from a man aged 55 to 70 with active or convalescent COVID-19.

The chain couples TRBV2 to TRBJ2-3, with D maybe TRBD1 (5 bases). Trimming removed 2 bases at V and 0 bases at J, with 9 bases between. This CDR3 is built from 15 residues. Per germline, CDR1 SNHLY and CDR2 FYNNEI. This chain's CDR3 is CASSERGSSTDTQYF. The CDR3 DNA reads as TGTGCCAGCAGTGAAAGGGGTTCTAGCACAGATACGCAGTATTTT.

The CDR3 is CASSPGTADYEQYF. CDR3 in DNA: TGTGCCAGCAGCCCCGGGACAGCCGACTACGAGCAGTACTTC. This chain connects TRBV7-9 to TRBJ2-7; 7 bases agree with TRBD1. J gave up 3 bases and V 5 bases, and 7 bases lay outside the gene matches. Germline V gene lookup returns CDR1 SEHNR and CDR2 FQNEAQ (reference sequence). The CDR3 covers 14 residues.

The chain carries TRBV6-5 and TRBJ1-2; TRBD1 agrees at 9 bases. The V gene end was trimmed by 5 bases and the J gene end by 8 bases; junction bases not matched to a gene: 6. The CDR3 totals 13 residues. Looked up from germline, CDR1 is MNHEY and CDR2 is SVGAGI. CDR3 sequence reads: CASSHGTGWGYTF. CDR3 bases: TGTGCCAGCAGTCACGGGACAGGGTGGGGCTACACCTTC.

This chain uses TRBV10-3 with TRBJ1-5, with D hard to call. CDR1 ENHRY and CDR2 SYGVKD come from the germline V gene. This CDR3 spans 13 amino acids. Trimming took off 7 bases at V and 8 bases at J, with 15 bases between the two ends. The CDR3 DNA follows: TGTGCCATCAACAATGGGGAGTGGGAGCCCCAGCATTTT. Its protein is CAINNGEWEPQHF.

This clone was observed once. The chain is built from TRBV2 and TRBJ1-1; D is possibly TRBD1 (6 bases). V lost 5 bases and J 3 bases, leaving 13 bases between the germline ends. Germline V gene lookup returns CDR1 SNHLY and CDR2 FYNNEI. This CDR3 spans 14 amino acids. The CDR3 bases are TGTGCCAGCAGTAAAGACAGGTTGGACACTGAAGCTTTCTTT. Residues: CASSKDRLDTEAFF.

The chain recombines TRBV5-1 with TRBJ1-3; D perhaps matches TRBD1 (5 bases). The CDR3 is made up of 15 amino acids. Germline V gene data show CDR1 as SGHRS and CDR2 as YFSETQ. Trimming removed 1 base from V and 5 bases from J, with 13 bases in between. DNA for the CDR3: TGCGCCAGCAGCTTGTTTCCGGGGGAGAGAAACACCATATATTTT. It specifies CASSLFPGERNTIYF. Full variable domain (rest looked up from reference TRBV5-1 and TRBJ1-3): KAGVTQTPRYLIKTRGQQVTLSCSPISGHRSVSWYQQTPGQGLQFLFEYFSETQRNKGNFPGRFSGRQFSNSRSEMNVSTLELGDSALYLCASSLFPGERNTIYFGEGSWLTVV.

The rearrangement joins TRBV18 to TRBJ2-7; 9 bases line up with TRBD1. J was trimmed by 2 bases and V by 0 bases; bases with no gene match: 2. The CDR3 loop spans 15 amino acids. CDR1 and CDR2 (germline): KGHSH, LQKENI. The CDR3: CASSPPTGGTYEQYF. The CDR3 coding sequence is TGTGCCAGCTCACCACCGACAGGGGGAACCTACGAGCAGTACTTC.

V usage is TRBV2 and J usage is TRBJ1-2; 10 bases are a match to TRBD1. Germline CDR1 and CDR2: SNHLY and FYNNEI. The J segment lost 4 bases and the V segment lost 1 base, leaving 3 bases of the junction unmatched. The CDR3 sequence is 15 residues long. In DNA form, the CDR3 reads TGTGCCAGCAGTGAAGGACAGGGGGCGCGCTATGGCTACACCTTC. Translation gives CASSEGQGARYGYTF.

V is TRBV4-1 and J is TRBJ2-5; D not certain. V dropped 0 bases and J dropped 2 bases, with 7 bases sitting between them. Germline loops: CDR1 MGHRA, CDR2 YSYEKL. The CDR3 length is 14 residues. CDR3 loop: CASSQEVTQETQYF. CDR3 sequence (DNA): TGCGCCAGCAGCCAAGAGGTCACACAAGAGACCCAGTACTTC.

The chain joins TRBV5-1 to TRBJ1-2; 7 nucleotides align to TRBD1. Trimming cost V 1 base and J 7 bases; bases outside gene matches: 4. The germline V gene has CDR1 SGHRS and CDR2 YFSETQ. The CDR3 runs 13 residues. CDR3: CASSLTGVFGYTF. The CDR3 DNA follows: TGCGCCAGCAGCTTGACAGGGGTTTTTGGCTACACCTTC.